The present entry profiles one T cell receptor beta chain with its context. Its cognate antigen is unknown. The data stem from a study of metastatic and nonmetastatic thyroid tumors. Study summary: Comparative analysis of repertoires was undertaken across blood and tumor or nodule tissue obtained from malignant and benign thyroid patients. General study results and limits: It was reportedly found that TCR beta diversity was significantly higher in malignant thyroid tumors than in benign nodules, a difference seen in both blood and tumor samples.

Trimming left V 4 bases short and J 7 bases short, with 20 bases between. The length of the CDR3 is 15 residues. CDR1 and CDR2 (germline): SGHAT, FQNNGV. TCRdb reprocessed the PCR reads using MiXCR. The sample comprises tens of thousands of clones, around 10% of which are singletons, and roughly 25% rests with the top ten. Ahead of thyroid surgery, no patient had received treatment of any kind. This clonotype was obtained from a female donor with papillary thyroid cancer or a benign thyroid nodule (not recorded which). Some clones in this sample may be carry-over from other donors' samples. Sequencing was carried out using blood. The chain has TRBV11-2 and TRBJ2-7; maybe TRBD2 (6 bases). CDR3 sequence: CASSSVLTGVREQYF. In nucleotides, the CDR3 is TGTGCCAGCAGCTCGGTACTAACGGGAGTTCGGGAGCAGTACTTC. The full variable domain, completed using reference TRBV11-2 and TRBJ2-7, is EAGVAQSPRYKIIEKRQSVAFWCNPISGHATLYWYQQILGQGPKLLIQFQNNGVVDDSQLPKDRFSAERLKGVDSTLKIQPAKLEDSAVYLCASSSVLTGVREQYFGPGTRLTVT.